This T cell receptor (beta chain) stems from a study of shared clonotypes between healthy human individuals. Study information: Contributing individuals were a couple of females and three males aged 18 to 49.

Healthy HIV-negative adults with no recent acute infections or vaccinations were recruited as donors. Germline values: CDR1 SGHVS, CDR2 FQNEAQ. V was shortened by 1 base and J by 2 bases, with 8 bases between the two germline ends. CDR3 length equals 14 residues. Measured with immunoSEQ multiplex PCR; TCRdb has only the in-frame clones, and not every one. The repertoire holds over 2 million clones, with just under 95% as singletons. Study-level points and caveats: Since donors were few, the genetic and exposure-history diversity represented was limited. Clonotypes that were shared across four donors made up roughly 5% of naive CD4 clonotypes.

As for this clone: Its antigen is not known. The sample carries other DNA sequences with the same CDR3.

This chain connects TRBV7-8 to TRBJ1-2; D remains unclear. Sample: naive CD4+ T cells from PBMCs. Regarding subset: CD45RA+ positively selected. The clonotype was recovered from a man between 18 and 35 years old in good health. Some clones in this sample may be carry-over from other donors' samples. Here the CDR3 DNA reads TGTGCCAGCAGCTTAGATGGAGGCAACTATGGCTACACCTTC. Translating it yields CASSLDGGNYGYTF.